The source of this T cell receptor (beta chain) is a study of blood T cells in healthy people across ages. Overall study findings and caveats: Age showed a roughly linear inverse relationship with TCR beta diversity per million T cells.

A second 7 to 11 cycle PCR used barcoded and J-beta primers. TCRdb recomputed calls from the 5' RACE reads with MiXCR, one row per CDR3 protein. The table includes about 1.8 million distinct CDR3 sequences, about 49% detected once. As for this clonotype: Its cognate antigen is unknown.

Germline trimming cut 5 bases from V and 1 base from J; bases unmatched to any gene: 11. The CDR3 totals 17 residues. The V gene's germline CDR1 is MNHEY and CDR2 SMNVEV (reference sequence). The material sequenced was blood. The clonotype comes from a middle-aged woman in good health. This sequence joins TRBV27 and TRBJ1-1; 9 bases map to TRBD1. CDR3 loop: CASSRPGTGRGNTEAFF. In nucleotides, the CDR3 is TGTGCCAGCAGTCGTCCCGGGACAGGGAGGGGGAACACTGAAGCTTTCTTT.